The clone carrying this T cell receptor (beta chain) showed up just a few times. This entry belongs to a study of response to subunit inactivated influenza vaccine. TCRdb reprocessed the RT-PCR reads with MiXCR, giving one entry per CDR3 protein. The sample includes fewer than 750,000 distinct CDR3 sequences, 14% of them seen just once. The V gene's germline CDR1 is DFQATT and CDR2 SNEGSKA (reference sequence). The length of the CDR3 is 13 residues. V dropped 6 bases and J dropped 5; count of bases not matched to a gene: 9. The sequence was obtained from a man aged 45-65 years who received an inactivated influenza vaccine. This material consisted of PBMCs from blood, taken roughly 13 days after vaccination. The chain employs TRBV20-1 and TRBJ1-2, with 7 bases identical to TRBD1. CDR3 residues: CSAGTDISYGYTF. The CDR3 nucleotides read TGCAGTGCCGGGACAGACATCTCTTATGGCTACACCTTC.